The 26 T cell receptor beta chains in this list originate from one sample, sequenced in a study of identifying expanded T cells in peripheral blood. The table came from immunoSEQ multiplex PCR; TCRdb's copy has only in-frame clones and leaves some out. The sample has about 85,000 clones; approximately 90% are singletons. The source material was blood. These receptors originate from a person aged 18-70 years in good health.

This chain joins TRBV28 and TRBJ1-1; a weak D match, TRBD1 (5 bases). V dropped 4 bases and J dropped 5 bases, with 23 bases sitting between them. Germline V gene sequence: CDR1 MDHEN, CDR2 SYDVKM. The CDR3 has 17 amino acids. Written as DNA, the CDR3 is TGTGCCAGCAGTTCAATTGGGGAGGGGAAGATTTGGACTGAAGCTTTCTTT. Translated: CASSSIGEGKIWTEAFF. Looking up the rest from reference TRBV28 and TRBJ1-1 gives the full variable domain: DVKVTQSSRYLVKRTGEKVFLECVQDMDHENMFWYRQDPGLGLRLIYFSYDVKMKEKGDIPEGYSVSREKKERFSLILESASTNQTSMYLCASSSIGEGKIWTEAFFGQGTRLTVV.

The J gene is TRBJ1-4, the V gene TRBV5-1, with a tentative D call TRBD1 (6 bases). From germline, CDR1 is SGHRS and CDR2 YFSETQ. V dropped 4 bases and J dropped 4 bases, with 17 bases sitting between them. CDR3 length: 16 amino acids. The DNA for the CDR3 is TGCGCCAGCAGCACCGTAGCGACAGGAATTAATGAAAAACTGTTTTTT. It codes for CASSTVATGINEKLFF.

The chain combines TRBV11-2 with TRBJ1-3; D remains unclear. CDR1 and CDR2 from the germline V gene are SGHAT and FQNNGV. V dropped 0 bases and J dropped 0 bases, with 3 bases sitting between them. The CDR3 spans 14 residues. The CDR3 sequence: CASSLDLSGNTIYF. Written as DNA, the CDR3 is TGTGCCAGCAGCTTAGACCTCTCTGGAAACACCATATATTTT.

The CDR3 region is CASSIDRGYYGYTF. CDR3 DNA: TGTGCCAGTAGTATCGACAGGGGGTACTATGGCTACACCTTC. The rearrangement joins TRBV19 to TRBJ1-2, with 9 nucleotides matching TRBD1. This CDR3 comprises 14 residues. V was clipped by 3 bases and J by 3 bases; unmatched bases: 2. Germline V gene data show CDR1 as LNHDA and CDR2 as SQIVND (reference sequence). Full variable domain (remainder filled in from reference TRBV19 and TRBJ1-2): DGGITQSPKYLFRKEGQNVTLSCEQNLNHDAMYWYRQDPGQGLRLIYYSQIVNDFQKGDIAEGYSVSREKKESFPLTVTSAQKNPTAFYLCASSIDRGYYGYTFGSGTRLTVV.

V and J are TRBV12-5 and TRBJ2-1, with D perhaps matching TRBD2 (6 bases). Germline V gene data show CDR1 as LGHNT and CDR2 as FRNRAP. V was shortened by 4 bases and J by 7 bases, with 8 bases between the two germline ends. This CDR3 region has 12 residues. As DNA, the CDR3 is TGTGCTAGTGGTTCTCGGGGGAATGAGCAGTTCTTC. It encodes CASGSRGNEQFF.

The chain carries TRBV2 and TRBJ2-5, with D possibly TRBD2 on 6 matching bases. Trimming cost V 3 bases and J 5 bases, with 22 bases left between them. The CDR3 extends over 17 amino acids. Germline V gene lookup returns CDR1 SNHLY and CDR2 FYNNEI. CDR3 region: CASSEWETSMVKETQYF. The CDR3 DNA sequence: TGTGCCAGCAGTGAGTGGGAGACTAGTATGGTAAAGGAGACCCAGTACTTC.

This chain links TRBV28 with TRBJ2-2; D might be TRBD1 (6 bases). Between the trimmed V and J ends, which lost 7 bases and 4 bases, there was a span of 13 bases. Germline loops: CDR1 MDHEN, CDR2 SYDVKM. This CDR3 is built from 14 residues. The chain's CDR3 is CASTYSRGTGELFF. In DNA, the CDR3 is TGTGCCAGCACATACAGCAGGGGCACCGGGGAGCTGTTTTTT.

This clone was found a few times. The rearrangement uses TRBV2 and TRBJ1-2; D uncertain. Germline assignment: CDR1 SNHLY and CDR2 FYNNEI. V was pared by 6 bases and J by 1 base, with 12 bases between. The CDR3 has 14 residues. CDR3 bases: TGTGCCAGCAGCGTCACTCAAGTTAACTATGGCTACACCTTC. Amino acid sequence: CASSVTQVNYGYTF.

V and J are TRBV6-4 and TRBJ1-5; D call uncertain. CDR3 length equals 14 residues. V lost 0 bases and J lost 4, with 7 bases in between. The V gene's germline CDR1 is MRHNA and CDR2 SNTAGT. The DNA for the CDR3 is TGTGCCAGCAGTGACTCGTTCGGGAATCAGCCCCAGCATTTT. Its protein product is CASSDSFGNQPQHF.

The chain recombines TRBV5-6 with TRBJ2-1; unclear D gene. CDR3 length: 14 amino acids. Germline V gene lookup returns CDR1 SGHDT and CDR2 YYEEEE. V gave up 3 bases and J gave up 0 bases, with 7 bases separating them. CDR3 amino acids: CASSSWGSYNEQFF. In DNA, the CDR3 is TGTGCCAGCAGCTCTTGGGGCTCCTACAATGAGCAGTTCTTC.

The chain couples TRBV7-9 to TRBJ1-1; no definite D call. The CDR3 loop spans 14 amino acids. Trimming pared 2 bases from V and 1 base from J, leaving 8 bases between. Germline assignment: CDR1 SEHNR and CDR2 FQNEAQ (reference sequence). CDR3 loop: CASSLRAANTEAFF. CDR3 in DNA: TGTGCCAGCAGCTTAAGGGCAGCGAACACTGAAGCTTTCTTT.

The rearrangement joins TRBV19 to TRBJ1-5; D is ambiguous. This CDR3 region has 14 residues. V was clipped by 4 bases and J by 5 bases, with 12 bases between them. Germline V gene sequence: CDR1 LNHDA, CDR2 SQIVND (reference sequence). Here the CDR3 reads CASSKLETYQPQHF. The CDR3 nucleotides are TGTGCCAGTAGTAAACTTGAGACATATCAGCCCCAGCATTTT.

V gene TRBV5-1 combines with J gene TRBJ2-6; D gene unclear. Trimming cost V 0 bases and J 0 bases, with 10 bases left between them. The CDR3 length is 17 residues. Germline CDR1 SGHRS, CDR2 YFSETQ. The chain's CDR3 is CASSLEAGPSGANVLTF. The DNA of the CDR3 is TGCGCCAGCAGCTTGGAGGCAGGTCCCTCTGGGGCCAACGTCCTGACTTTC.

J is TRBJ2-5 and V is TRBV18, with TRBD2 matching over 7 bases. The germline gives CDR1 KGHSH, CDR2 LQKENI. CDR3 length: 15 amino acids. V shed 4 bases, J shed 4 bases, and the junction held 9 bases outside the gene matches. DNA of the CDR3: TGTGCCAGCTCACAGCGGGACGCCTCGGGAGAGACCCAGTACTTC. Amino acid sequence: CASSQRDASGETQYF.

This clone was observed once. V and J are TRBV9 and TRBJ2-1; 7 bases are shared with TRBD2. CDR3 size: 16 residues. V lost 4 bases and J lost 4; bases outside the gene matches: 11. Germline V CDR1 and CDR2: SGDLS, YYNGEE. This CDR3 is CASSPGSGVTYNEQFF. The CDR3 nucleotides read TGTGCCAGCAGCCCCGGAAGCGGGGTGACATACAATGAGCAGTTCTTC.

The V and J genes are TRBV28 and TRBJ1-2, with 7 bases matching TRBD1. With 2 bases clipped from V and 3 bases from J, the junction kept 3 bases outside the gene matches. This CDR3 comprises 14 residues. Germline CDR1 reads MDHEN; CDR2 reads SYDVKM. The CDR3: CASSLAGQYYGYTF. The CDR3 coding sequence is TGTGCCAGCAGTTTAGCGGGACAGTACTATGGCTACACCTTC.

This sequence joins TRBV7-2 and TRBJ2-7; 9 bases match TRBD1. The CDR3 is 15 amino acids. Unmatched junction bases numbered 6, after V lost 3 bases and J lost 3 bases. From germline, CDR1 is SGHTA and CDR2 FQGNSA. The CDR3 here is CASSFWGQGVYEQYF. In DNA form, the CDR3 reads TGTGCCAGCAGCTTTTGGGGACAGGGCGTCTACGAGCAGTACTTC.

This chain uses TRBV5-1 with TRBJ2-1; 9 bases match TRBD1. Losses at the gene ends were 4 bases for V and 8 bases for J; bases not matched to a gene: 4. CDR1 is SGHRS, CDR2 YFSETQ, per germline. The CDR3 runs to 13 residues. The CDR3 DNA follows: TGCGCCAGCAGCGGTGGACAGGGGTATGAGCAGTTCTTC. Residues: CASSGGQGYEQFF.

The rearrangement links TRBV7-6 to TRBJ1-5; D ambiguous. From germline, CDR1 is SGHVS and CDR2 FNYEAQ. This CDR3 comprises 13 residues. V was pared by 3 bases and J by 7 bases, with 10 bases between. As DNA, the CDR3 is TGTGCCAGCAGCTTTGGCAGGTACCAGCCCCAGCATTTT. It encodes CASSFGRYQPQHF. Based on the CDR3 plus reference TRBV7-6 and TRBJ1-5, the full variable domain is GAGVSQSPRYKVTKRGQDVALRCDPISGHVSLYWYRQALGQGPEFLTYFNYEAQQDKSGLPNDRFSAERPEGSISTLTIQRTEQRDSAMYRCASSFGRYQPQHFGDGTRLSIL.

The chain is built from TRBV11-2 and TRBJ2-3; D gene unclear. CDR1 SGHAT and CDR2 FQNNGV come from the germline V gene. The CDR3 sequence is 17 residues long. The V end was cut by 5 bases, the J end by 0 bases, with 18 bases between. This chain's CDR3 is CASSPYIAAVSTDTQYF. In nucleotides, the CDR3 is TGTGCCAGCAGCCCGTACATCGCGGCGGTTAGCACAGATACGCAGTATTTT.

The rearrangement joins TRBV7-2 to TRBJ1-3, with 9 positions matching TRBD1. The V gene's germline CDR1 is SGHTA and CDR2 FQGNSA. The CDR3 has 18 residues. J was trimmed by 1 base and V by 5 bases; bases with no gene match: 12. This CDR3 reads CASSAKPGQGISGNTIYF. CDR3 sequence (DNA): TGTGCCAGCAGCGCGAAACCGGGACAGGGAATTTCTGGAAACACCATATATTTT. The entire variable domain, with the rest obtained from reference TRBV7-2 and TRBJ1-3, is as follows: GAGVSQSPSNKVTEKGKDVELRCDPISGHTALYWYRQSLGQGLEFLIYFQGNSAPDKSGLPSDRFSAERTGGSVSTLTIQRTQQEDSAVYLCASSAKPGQGISGNTIYFGEGSWLTVV.

In its sample, this clone was seen once. The gene calls are TRBV9 and TRBJ2-2; TRBD1 matches 7 bases. This CDR3 contains 15 residues. Germline CDR1 is SGDLS and CDR2 is YYNGEE. With 4 bases clipped from V and 4 bases from J, the junction kept 7 bases outside the gene matches. The CDR3 nucleotides are TGTGCCAGCAGCCCCCGGGACAGCCGCACCGGGGAGCTGTTTTTT. The encoded protein is CASSPRDSRTGELFF. The full variable domain, with the rest looked up from reference TRBV9 and TRBJ2-2, is DSGVTQTPKHLITATGQRVTLRCSPRSGDLSVYWYQQSLDQGLQFLIQYYNGEERAKGNILERFSAQQFPDLHSELNLSSLELGDSALYFCASSPRDSRTGELFFGEGSRLTVL.

The chain joins TRBV18 to TRBJ1-5, with D perhaps matching TRBD1 (5 bases). CDR3 length: 15 residues. Germline loops: CDR1 KGHSH, CDR2 LQKENI. Trimming removed 2 bases from V and 7 bases from J, with 15 bases in between. CDR3 loop: CASSPVGQGGQPQHF. The CDR3 DNA reads as TGTGCCAGCTCACCAGTAGGGCAGGGCGGCCAGCCCCAGCATTTT.

The V call is TRBV11-1, the J call TRBJ2-2, with D tentatively TRBD1 (6 bases). CDR1 is SGHAT, CDR2 FQDESV, per germline (reference sequence). This CDR3 contains 16 residues. V shed 5 bases and J shed 5 bases, with 18 bases lying between them. DNA for the CDR3: TGTGCCAGCAGCCGCACGGACAGTCGGGGAACCGGGGAGCTGTTTTTT. Its translation is CASSRTDSRGTGELFF.

This clone was picked up one time. The V call is TRBV5-1, the J call TRBJ2-1; TRBD1 matches at 8 bases. CDR3 length equals 16 residues. V shed 6 bases and J 3 bases; nucleotides not matched to a gene: 11. Germline V gene sequence: CDR1 SGHRS, CDR2 YFSETQ. This chain's CDR3 is CASIPQGTGNYNEQFF. The CDR3 bases are TGCGCCAGCATCCCTCAGGGGACAGGCAACTACAATGAGCAGTTCTTC.

This clone showed up just once. The V and J genes are TRBV9 and TRBJ2-3; D gene ambiguous. The CDR3 is 15 residues long. Trimming pared 6 bases from V and 6 bases from J, leaving 20 bases between. CDR1 is SGDLS and CDR2 is YYNGEE in the germline V gene. CDR3 protein: CASNGNLWGEDTQYF. As DNA, the CDR3 is TGTGCCAGCAACGGTAACTTATGGGGTGAGGATACGCAGTATTTT.